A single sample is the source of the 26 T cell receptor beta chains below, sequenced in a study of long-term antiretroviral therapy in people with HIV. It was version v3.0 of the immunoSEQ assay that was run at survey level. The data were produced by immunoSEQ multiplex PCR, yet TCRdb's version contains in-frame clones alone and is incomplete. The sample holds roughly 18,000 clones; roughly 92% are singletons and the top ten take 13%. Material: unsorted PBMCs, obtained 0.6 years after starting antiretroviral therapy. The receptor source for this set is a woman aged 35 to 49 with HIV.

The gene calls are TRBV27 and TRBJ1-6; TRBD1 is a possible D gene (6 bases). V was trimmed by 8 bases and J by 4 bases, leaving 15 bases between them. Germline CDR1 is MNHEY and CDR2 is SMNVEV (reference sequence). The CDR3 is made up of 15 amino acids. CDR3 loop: CASRAGGLYNSPLHF. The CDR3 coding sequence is TGTGCCAGCCGGGCGGGGGGCCTGTATAATTCACCCCTCCACTTT.

The CDR3 sequence is CASSYSTGLGYTF. The CDR3 DNA reads TGTGCCAGCAGTTACTCGACAGGACTGGGCTACACCTTC. This sequence joins TRBV6-5 and TRBJ1-2; TRBD1 might be the D (6 bases). This CDR3 has 13 amino acids. V dropped 0 bases and J dropped 8 bases, with 10 bases sitting between them. The germline gives CDR1 MNHEY, CDR2 SVGAGI.

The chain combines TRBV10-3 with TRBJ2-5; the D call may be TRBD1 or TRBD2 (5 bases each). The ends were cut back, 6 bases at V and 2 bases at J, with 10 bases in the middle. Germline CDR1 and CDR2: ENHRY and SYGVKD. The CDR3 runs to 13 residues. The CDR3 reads CAISRDLQETQYF. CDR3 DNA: TGTGCCATCAGCCGGGACCTACAAGAGACCCAGTACTTC.

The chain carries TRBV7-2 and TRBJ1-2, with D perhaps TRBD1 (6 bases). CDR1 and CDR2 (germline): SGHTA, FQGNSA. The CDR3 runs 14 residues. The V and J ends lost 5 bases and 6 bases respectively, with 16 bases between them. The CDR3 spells CASSPFGGLDGYTF. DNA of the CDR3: TGTGCCAGCAGCCCGTTCGGGGGCTTGGATGGCTACACCTTC.

CDR3 nucleotide sequence: TGCAGCTTCTCACAGGCCTACGAGCAGTACTTC. It yields the protein CSFSQAYEQYF. V and J are TRBV29-1 and TRBJ2-7; D is perhaps TRBD1 (5 bases). The CDR3 runs to 11 residues. V shed 8 bases and J shed 2 bases, with 10 bases lying between them. The V gene's germline CDR1 is SQVTM and CDR2 ANQGSEA.

The CDR3 bases are TGTGCCAGCAGCTTAGGAACCAGCTCTGGAAACACCATATATTTT. This codes for CASSLGTSSGNTIYF. The chain uses TRBV11-2 and TRBJ1-3; no clear D gene. The V and J ends lost 1 base and 0 bases respectively, with 7 bases between them. The CDR3 is 15 residues long. In germline, CDR1 is SGHAT, CDR2 FQNNGV.

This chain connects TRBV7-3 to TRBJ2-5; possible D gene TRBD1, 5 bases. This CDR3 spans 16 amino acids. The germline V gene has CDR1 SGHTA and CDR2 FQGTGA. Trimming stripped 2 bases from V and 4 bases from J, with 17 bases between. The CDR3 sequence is CASSLFGQGEAETQYF. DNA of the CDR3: TGTGCCAGCAGCTTATTCGGTCAGGGTGAGGCAGAGACCCAGTACTTC.

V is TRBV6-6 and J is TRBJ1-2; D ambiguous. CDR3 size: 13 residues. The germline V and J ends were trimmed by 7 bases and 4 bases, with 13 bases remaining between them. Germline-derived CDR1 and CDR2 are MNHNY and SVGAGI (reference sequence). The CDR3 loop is CASTPRYGYGYTF. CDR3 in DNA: TGTGCCAGCACTCCGAGGTACGGCTATGGCTACACCTTC.

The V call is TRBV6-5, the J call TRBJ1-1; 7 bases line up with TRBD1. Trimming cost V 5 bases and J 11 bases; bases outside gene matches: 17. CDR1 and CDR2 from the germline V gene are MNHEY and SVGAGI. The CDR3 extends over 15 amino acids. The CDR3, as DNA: TGTGCCAGCAGTACCGACGGGACAGCGAAAGGTGGGGCTTTCTTT. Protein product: CASSTDGTAKGGAFF.

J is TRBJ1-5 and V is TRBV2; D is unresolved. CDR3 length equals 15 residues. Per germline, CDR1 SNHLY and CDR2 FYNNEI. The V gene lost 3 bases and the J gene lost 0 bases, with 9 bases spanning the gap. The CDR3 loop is CASSDGQFSNQPQHF. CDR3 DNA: TGTGCCAGCAGTGATGGGCAGTTTAGCAATCAGCCCCAGCATTTT.

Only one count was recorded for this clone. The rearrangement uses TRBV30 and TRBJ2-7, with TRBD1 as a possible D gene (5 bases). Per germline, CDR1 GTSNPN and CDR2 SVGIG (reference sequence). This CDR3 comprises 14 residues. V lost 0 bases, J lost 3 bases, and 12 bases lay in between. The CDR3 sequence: CAWSVQQAIYEQYF. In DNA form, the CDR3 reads TGTGCCTGGAGTGTACAACAGGCCATCTACGAGCAGTACTTC. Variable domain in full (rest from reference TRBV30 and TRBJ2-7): SQTIHQWPATLVQPVGSPLSLECTVEGTSNPNLYWYRQAAGRGLQLLFYSVGIGQISSEVPQNLSASRPQDRQFILSSKKLLLSDSGFYLCAWSVQQAIYEQYFGPGTRLTVT.

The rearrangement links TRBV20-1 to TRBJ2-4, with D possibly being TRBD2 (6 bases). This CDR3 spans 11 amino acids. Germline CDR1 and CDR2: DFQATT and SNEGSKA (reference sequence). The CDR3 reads CSGGNGNIQYF. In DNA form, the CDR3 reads TGCAGCGGAGGGAACGGAAACATTCAGTACTTC.

CDR3 sequence reads: CASSQEEDRFDYGYTF. In nucleotides, the CDR3 is TGCGCCAGCAGCCAAGAGGAAGACAGGTTTGACTATGGCTACACCTTC. The chain recombines TRBV4-3 with TRBJ1-2, with D possibly TRBD1 on 6 matching bases. The germline gives CDR1 LGHNA, CDR2 YSLEER. The CDR3 runs 16 residues. With 0 bases removed from V and 3 bases from J, the gap between germline ends came to 14 bases.

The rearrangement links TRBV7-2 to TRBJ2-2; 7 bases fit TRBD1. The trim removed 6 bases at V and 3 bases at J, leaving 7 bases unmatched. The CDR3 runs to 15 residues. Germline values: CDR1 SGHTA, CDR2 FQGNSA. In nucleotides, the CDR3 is TGTGCCAGCAGAGCCGGGACAGTTCACACCGGGGAGCTGTTTTTT. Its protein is CASRAGTVHTGELFF. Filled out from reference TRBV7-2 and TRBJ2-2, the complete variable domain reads GAGVSQSPSNKVTEKGKDVELRCDPISGHTALYWYRQSLGQGLEFLIYFQGNSAPDKSGLPSDRFSAERTGGSVSTLTIQRTQQEDSAVYLCASRAGTVHTGELFFGEGSRLTVL.

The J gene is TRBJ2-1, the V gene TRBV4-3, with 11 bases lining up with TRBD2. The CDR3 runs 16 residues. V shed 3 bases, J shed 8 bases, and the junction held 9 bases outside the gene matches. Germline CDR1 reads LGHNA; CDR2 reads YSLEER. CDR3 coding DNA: TGCGCCAGCAGCCAGTTTAGCGGGGGGGCCGGCGATGAGCAGTTCTTC. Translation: CASSQFSGGAGDEQFF.

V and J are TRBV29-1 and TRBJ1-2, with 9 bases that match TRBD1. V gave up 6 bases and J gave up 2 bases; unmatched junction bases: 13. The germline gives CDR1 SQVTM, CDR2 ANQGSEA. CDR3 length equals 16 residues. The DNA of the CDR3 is TGCAGCGTAGCTAGCCTCGGGACAGGGAAAAACTATGGCTACACCTTC. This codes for CSVASLGTGKNYGYTF.

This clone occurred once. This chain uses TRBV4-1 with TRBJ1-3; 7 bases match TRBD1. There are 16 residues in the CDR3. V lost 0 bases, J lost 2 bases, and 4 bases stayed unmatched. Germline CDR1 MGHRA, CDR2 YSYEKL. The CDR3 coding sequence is TGCGCCAGCAGCCAAGATAGGGGGCTGGCTGGAAACACCATATATTTT. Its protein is CASSQDRGLAGNTIYF.

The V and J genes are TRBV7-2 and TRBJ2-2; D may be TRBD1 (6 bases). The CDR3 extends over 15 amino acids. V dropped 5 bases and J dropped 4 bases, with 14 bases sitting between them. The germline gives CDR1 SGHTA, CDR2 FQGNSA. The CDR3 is CASSGTGWGTGELFF. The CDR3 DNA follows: TGTGCCAGCAGCGGCACAGGGTGGGGCACCGGGGAGCTGTTTTTT.

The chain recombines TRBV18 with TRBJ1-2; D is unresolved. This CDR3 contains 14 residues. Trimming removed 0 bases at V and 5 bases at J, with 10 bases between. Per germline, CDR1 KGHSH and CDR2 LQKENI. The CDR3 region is CASSPPNVGYGYTF. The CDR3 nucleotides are TGTGCCAGCTCACCACCTAACGTTGGTTATGGCTACACCTTC.

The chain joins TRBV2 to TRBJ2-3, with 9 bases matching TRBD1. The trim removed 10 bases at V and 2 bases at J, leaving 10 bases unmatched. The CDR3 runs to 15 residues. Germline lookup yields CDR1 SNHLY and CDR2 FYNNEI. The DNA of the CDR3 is TGTGCCACACCAAGCGGACAGGGGTTCACAGATACGCAGTATTTT. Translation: CATPSGQGFTDTQYF.

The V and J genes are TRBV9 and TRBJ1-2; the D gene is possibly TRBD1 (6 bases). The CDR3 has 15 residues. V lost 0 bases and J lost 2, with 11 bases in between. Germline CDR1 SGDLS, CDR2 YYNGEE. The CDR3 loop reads CASSVASGVNYGYTF. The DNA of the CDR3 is TGTGCCAGCAGCGTAGCGTCAGGGGTCAACTATGGCTACACCTTC. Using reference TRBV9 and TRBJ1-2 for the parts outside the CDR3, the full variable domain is DSGVTQTPKHLITATGQRVTLRCSPRSGDLSVYWYQQSLDQGLQFLIQYYNGEERAKGNILERFSAQQFPDLHSELNLSSLELGDSALYFCASSVASGVNYGYTFGSGTRLTVV.

This chain's CDR3 is CASMLRVGDTEAFF. The CDR3 coding sequence is TGTGCCAGTATGTTGAGGGTAGGGGACACTGAAGCTTTCTTT. The genes are TRBV19 and TRBJ1-1, with D maybe TRBD1 (5 bases). This CDR3 is 14 amino acids long. Germline V gene lookup returns CDR1 LNHDA and CDR2 SQIVND (reference sequence). V dropped 7 bases and J dropped 3 bases, with 15 bases sitting between them.

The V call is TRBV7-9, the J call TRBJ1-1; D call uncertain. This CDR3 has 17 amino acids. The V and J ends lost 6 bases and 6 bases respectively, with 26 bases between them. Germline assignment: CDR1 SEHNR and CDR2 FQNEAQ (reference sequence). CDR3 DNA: TGTGCCAGCAGGCCGGCGGCAGTTGGGAAAACGGAGCCTGAAGCTTTCTTT. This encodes CASRPAAVGKTEPEAFF.

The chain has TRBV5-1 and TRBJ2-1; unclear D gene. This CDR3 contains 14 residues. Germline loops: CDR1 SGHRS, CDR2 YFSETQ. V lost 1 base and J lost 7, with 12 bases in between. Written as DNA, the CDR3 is TGCGCCAGCAGCTTGACGAGCTCCACAAATGAGCAGTTCTTC. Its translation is CASSLTSSTNEQFF.

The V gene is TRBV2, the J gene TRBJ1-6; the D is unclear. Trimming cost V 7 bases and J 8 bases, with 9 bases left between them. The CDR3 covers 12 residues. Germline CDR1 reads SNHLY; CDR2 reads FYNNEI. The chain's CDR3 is CASKTRDSPLHF. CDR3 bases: TGTGCCAGCAAGACGAGGGATTCACCCCTCCACTTT.

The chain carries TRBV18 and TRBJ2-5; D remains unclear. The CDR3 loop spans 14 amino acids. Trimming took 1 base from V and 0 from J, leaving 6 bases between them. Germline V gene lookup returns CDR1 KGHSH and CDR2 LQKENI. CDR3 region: CASSPRGNQETQYF. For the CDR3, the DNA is TGTGCCAGCTCACCACGCGGCAACCAAGAGACCCAGTACTTC.